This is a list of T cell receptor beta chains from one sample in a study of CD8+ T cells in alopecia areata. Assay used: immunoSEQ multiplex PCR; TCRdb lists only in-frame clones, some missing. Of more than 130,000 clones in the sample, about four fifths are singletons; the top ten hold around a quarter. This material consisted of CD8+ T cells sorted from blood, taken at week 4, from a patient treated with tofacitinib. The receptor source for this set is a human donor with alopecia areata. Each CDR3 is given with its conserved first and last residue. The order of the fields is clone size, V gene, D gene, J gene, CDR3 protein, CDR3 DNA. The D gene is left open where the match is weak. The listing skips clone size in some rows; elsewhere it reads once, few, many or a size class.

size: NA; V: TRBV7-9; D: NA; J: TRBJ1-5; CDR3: CASSLAGDQPQHF; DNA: TGTGCCAGCAGCTTAGCGGGAGACCAGCCCCAGCATTTT
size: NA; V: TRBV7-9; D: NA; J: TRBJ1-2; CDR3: CASSLGGNGYTF; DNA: TGTGCCAGCAGCTTAGGTGGGAATGGCTACACCTTC
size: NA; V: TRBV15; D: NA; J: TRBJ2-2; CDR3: CATSRSVTGNTGELFF; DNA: TGTGCCACCAGCCGATCCGTAACAGGGAACACCGGGGAGCTGTTTTTT
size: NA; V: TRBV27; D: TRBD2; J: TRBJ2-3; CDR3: CASSPLAELTDTQYF; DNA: TGTGCCAGCAGTCCGCTAGCGGAGCTCACAGATACGCAGTATTTT
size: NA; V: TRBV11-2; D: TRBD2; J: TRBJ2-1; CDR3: CASSEGLADYNEQFF; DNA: TGTGCCAGCAGCGAGGGACTAGCGGATTACAATGAGCAGTTCTTC
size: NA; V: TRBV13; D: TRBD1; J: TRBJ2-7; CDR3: CASSAGQGYEQYF; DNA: TGTGCCAGCAGCGCGGGACAGGGCTACGAGCAGTACTTC
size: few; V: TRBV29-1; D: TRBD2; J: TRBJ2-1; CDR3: CSVAGRTSGGTYNEQFF; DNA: TGCAGCGTGGCTGGAAGGACTAGCGGGGGGACCTACAATGAGCAGTTCTTC
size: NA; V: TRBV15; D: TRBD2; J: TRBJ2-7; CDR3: CATSSDPRGGNEQYF; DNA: TGTGCCACCAGCAGCGACCCGCGGGGGGGCAACGAGCAGTACTTC
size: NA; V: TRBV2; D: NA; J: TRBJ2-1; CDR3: CASRSGVVGYEQFF; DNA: TGTGCCAGCAGGTCCGGGGTCGTGGGCTATGAGCAGTTCTTC
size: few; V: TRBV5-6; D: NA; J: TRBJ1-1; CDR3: CASSPGAGFNEAFF; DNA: TGTGCCAGCAGCCCCGGGGCAGGGTTTAATGAAGCTTTCTTT
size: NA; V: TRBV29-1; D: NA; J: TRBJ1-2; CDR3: CSVESPSNYGYTF; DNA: TGCAGCGTTGAGTCCCCCTCTAACTATGGCTACACCTTC
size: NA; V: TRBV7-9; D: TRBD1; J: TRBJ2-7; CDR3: CASSSNSDRGYEQYF; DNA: TGTGCCAGCAGCTCAAACTCGGACAGGGGTTACGAGCAGTACTTC
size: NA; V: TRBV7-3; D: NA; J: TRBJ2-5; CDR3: CASSLLGGPGETQYF; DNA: TGTGCCAGCAGCTTACTGGGTGGACCGGGAGAGACCCAGTACTTC
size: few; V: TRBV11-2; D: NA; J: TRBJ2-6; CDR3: CASSLGVAGANVLTF; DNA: TGTGCCAGCAGCTTAGGCGTGGCGGGGGCCAACGTCCTGACTTTC
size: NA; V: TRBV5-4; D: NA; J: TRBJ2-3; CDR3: CASSLHGITYSITDTQYF; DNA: TGTGCCAGCAGCTTGCACGGCATTACCTACTCGATCACAGATACGCAGTATTTT
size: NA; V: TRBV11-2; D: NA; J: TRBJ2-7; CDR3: CASSANRWPYEQYF; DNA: TGTGCCAGCAGCGCCAACCGGTGGCCCTACGAGCAGTACTTC
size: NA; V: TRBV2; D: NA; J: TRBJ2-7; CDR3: CASTGESGWYEQYF; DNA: TGTGCCAGCACGGGAGAGTCAGGGTGGTACGAGCAGTACTTC
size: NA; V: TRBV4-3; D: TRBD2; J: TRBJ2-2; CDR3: CASSQDQRGRLNTGELFF; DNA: TGCGCCAGCAGCCAAGATCAGCGGGGCAGATTGAACACCGGGGAGCTGTTTTTT